This T cell receptor (beta chain) was observed in a study of shared clonotypes between healthy human individuals. Study-level information: The study drew on a couple of women and a few men aged 18 to 49 as donors. CD4 naive and memory got three plates each, CD8 naive two, CD8 memory one. Study results and limitations: Naive subsets generally had larger estimated richness than memory subsets.

This CDR3 is built from 18 residues. Trimming at V came to 3 bases and at J to 1 base, leaving 11 bases not matched to a gene. The germline CDR1 and CDR2 sequences are SQVTM and ANQGSEA. Measured with immunoSEQ multiplex PCR; TCRdb has only the in-frame clones, and not every one. The sample lists some 2.4 million clones, roughly 93% occurring once. Note on this clone: Antigen: not known.

This clonotype originated in a man aged 18 to 30 in good health. Some clones in this sample may be carry-over from other donors' samples. This sequence joins TRBV29-1 and TRBJ2-5; 13 bases map to TRBD2. The specimen sequenced was naive CD4+ T cells from PBMCs. As for subset: CD45RA+ positively selected. The CDR3 region has the DNA TGCAGCGTTGAGCAGGGGATCGGACTAGCGGGAGTCCAAGAGACCCAGTACTTC. Its protein is CSVEQGIGLAGVQETQYF.